The 2 T cell receptor beta chains in this list originate from one sample, sequenced in a study of neoadjuvant anti-PD-1 for oral cavity cancer. The method was immunoSEQ multiplex PCR; TCRdb's version includes in-frame clones alone and lacks a portion of them. The sample holds approximately 8,400 clones, under 75% seen once. The time point here: after neoadjuvant nivolumab, at surgical resection. The sequencing here drew on PBMCs, taken after nivolumab (anti-PD-1) treatment. All receptors come from a person aged 40 to 85 with oral cavity squamous cell carcinoma.

V usage is TRBV6-5 and J usage is TRBJ2-1, with a weak D call TRBD2 (6 bases). The CDR3 sequence is 14 residues long. Germline-derived CDR1 and CDR2 are MNHEY and SVGAGI. V lost 5 bases, J lost 4 bases, and 12 bases lay in between. CDR3 coding DNA: TGTGCCAGCAGTCCTGGGACTCAGTACAATGAGCAGTTCTTC. Translation: CASSPGTQYNEQFF.

The chain combines TRBV11-2 with TRBJ1-6, with 7 bases fitting TRBD1. Trimming at V came to 0 bases and at J to 9 bases, leaving 5 bases not matched to a gene. Germline values: CDR1 SGHAT, CDR2 FQNNGV. This CDR3 has 15 amino acids. The CDR3 nucleotides are TGTGCCAGCAGCTTAGAAATCAGGGACAGTTCACCCCTCCACTTT. This codes for CASSLEIRDSSPLHF. The variable domain in full, completed from reference TRBV11-2 and TRBJ1-6, reads EAGVAQSPRYKIIEKRQSVAFWCNPISGHATLYWYQQILGQGPKLLIQFQNNGVVDDSQLPKDRFSAERLKGVDSTLKIQPAKLEDSAVYLCASSLEIRDSSPLHFGNGTRLTVT.